Following are 4 T cell receptor beta chains from one sample sequenced in a study of blood T cell repertoires in COVID-19. The table came from immunoSEQ multiplex PCR; TCRdb's copy has only in-frame clones and leaves some out. The profile shows around 340,000 clones, around 83% of them singletons. The sample was peripheral blood. All receptors derive from a man aged 30-40 years with active or convalescent COVID-19.

The genes are TRBV20-1 and TRBJ1-1; TRBD1 might be the D (6 bases). V lost 3 bases to trimming and J lost 7 bases, with 9 bases between them. Germline CDR1 DFQATT, CDR2 SNEGSKA (reference sequence). The CDR3 totals 11 residues. The CDR3 region is CSASGQYEAFF. The CDR3 coding sequence is TGCAGTGCTAGCGGACAGTATGAAGCTTTCTTT.

The chain is built from TRBV6-1 and TRBJ2-1, with 9 nucleotides matching TRBD2. With V trimmed by 3 bases and J by 2 bases, 5 bases remained unmatched. The germline V gene encodes CDR1 MNHNS and CDR2 SASEGT. The CDR3 is 16 residues long. CDR3 nucleotide sequence: TGTGCCAGCAGTGACGGTAGCGGGGGCCCCTACAATGAGCAGTTCTTC. Translating gives CASSDGSGGPYNEQFF.

The chain uses TRBV7-2 and TRBJ2-1; the match to TRBD2 covers 12 bases. With V trimmed by 5 bases and J by 7 bases, 9 bases remained unmatched. Looked up from germline, CDR1 is SGHTA and CDR2 is FQGNSA. CDR3 size: 16 residues. CDR3 sequence reads: CASSNQWGLAGNEQFF. The CDR3 bases are TGTGCCAGCAGCAACCAATGGGGACTAGCGGGTAATGAGCAGTTCTTC.

The genes are TRBV3-1 (or the pseudogene TRBV3-2) and TRBJ1-1; TRBD1 agrees at 9 bases. With 5 bases clipped from V and 1 base from J, the junction kept 5 bases outside the gene matches. The germline V gene encodes CDR1 LGHDT and CDR2 YNNKEL (reference sequence). The CDR3 totals 15 residues. The CDR3 sequence: CASSTRTGANTEAFF. The CDR3 region has the DNA TGTGCCAGCAGCACCCGGACAGGGGCGAACACTGAAGCTTTCTTT.